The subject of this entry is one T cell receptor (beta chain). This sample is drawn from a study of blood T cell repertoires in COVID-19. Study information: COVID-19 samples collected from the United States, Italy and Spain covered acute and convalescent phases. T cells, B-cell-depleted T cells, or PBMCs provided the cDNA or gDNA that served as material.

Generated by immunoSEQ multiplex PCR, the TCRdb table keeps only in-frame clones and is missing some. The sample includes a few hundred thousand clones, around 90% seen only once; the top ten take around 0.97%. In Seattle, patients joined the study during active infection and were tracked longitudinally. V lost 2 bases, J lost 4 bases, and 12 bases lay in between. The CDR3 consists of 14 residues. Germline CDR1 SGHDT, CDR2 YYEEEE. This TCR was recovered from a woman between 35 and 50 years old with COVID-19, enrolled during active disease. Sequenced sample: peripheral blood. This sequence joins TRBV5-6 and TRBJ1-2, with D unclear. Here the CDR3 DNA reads TGTGCCAGCAGCTTAGAACAGACCTCCTATGGCTACACCTTC. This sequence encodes CASSLEQTSYGYTF.